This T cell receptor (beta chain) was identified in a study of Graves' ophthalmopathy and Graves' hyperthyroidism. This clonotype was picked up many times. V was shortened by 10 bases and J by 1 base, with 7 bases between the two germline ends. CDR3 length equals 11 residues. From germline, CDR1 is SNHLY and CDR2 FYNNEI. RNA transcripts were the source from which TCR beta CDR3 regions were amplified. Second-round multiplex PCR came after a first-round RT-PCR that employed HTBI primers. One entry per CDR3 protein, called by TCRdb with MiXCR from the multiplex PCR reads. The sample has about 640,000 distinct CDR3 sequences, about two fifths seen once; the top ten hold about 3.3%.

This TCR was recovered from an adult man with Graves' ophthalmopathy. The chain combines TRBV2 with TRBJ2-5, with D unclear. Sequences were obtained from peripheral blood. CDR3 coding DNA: TGTGCCACGTCATTCCAAGAGACCCAGTACTTC. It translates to CATSFQETQYF.